The rows below give T cell receptor beta chains drawn from one sample of a study of CD8+CD57+ T cells in acquired aplastic anemia. TCRdb itself ran the reads through MiXCR, one entry per CDR3 protein. The profile shows under 350,000 distinct CDR3 sequences, 45% to 70% of them singletons. Specimen: sorted CD4+, CD8+, or CD8+CD57+ T cells (not recorded which) from PBMCs. The origin of the receptors is a human donor with severe aplastic anemia or a healthy control (not recorded which). Both conserved end residues are part of each CDR3. A D gene is named only where the DNA matches it firmly.

v_gene,d_gene,j_gene,CDR3aa
TRBV20-1,TRBD2,TRBJ2-7,CSARGPGLHYEQYF
TRBV20-1,-,TRBJ2-7,CSAREGPYEQYF
TRBV5-5,TRBD2,TRBJ2-5,CASSGGGETQYF
TRBV7-2,-,TRBJ1-1,CASSLLQGNTEAFF
TRBV2,-,TRBJ1-6,CASSHRDSPLHF
TRBV7-6,-,TRBJ2-3,CASSPRPGQSTDTQYF
TRBV29-1,-,TRBJ2-3,CSVAGINADTQYF
TRBV20-1,-,TRBJ2-2,CSAMVWGTGELFF
TRBV7-9,-,TRBJ1-1,CASSPRTGGATEAFF
TRBV4-3,TRBD1,TRBJ1-1,CASSQDGDRDTEAFF
TRBV6-6,-,TRBJ1-2,CASSSNPGLDTF
TRBV14,-,TRBJ2-7,CASSQGWRYEQYF
TRBV6-6,TRBD1,TRBJ2-7,CASRGGTGSYEQYF
TRBV10-3,-,TRBJ2-3,CAISGHSDTQYF
TRBV7-8,-,TRBJ2-1,CASSLVGTFVNEQFF
TRBV7-2,TRBD2,TRBJ2-1,CASGQGLAGGNEQFF
TRBV5-1,-,TRBJ1-1,CASSLSGEAFF
TRBV10-3,-,TRBJ1-2,CAISESLSRGYTF
TRBV2,TRBD2,TRBJ2-1,CASSPSGGHHEQFF
TRBV10-1,TRBD2,TRBJ2-1,CASSLAGDDNEQFF
TRBV20-1,-,TRBJ2-7,CSARRALEGEQYF
TRBV5-1,-,TRBJ1-2,CASSREGGGYTF
TRBV20-1,TRBD1,TRBJ1-2,CSVIRQGRNYGYTF
TRBV19,TRBD1,TRBJ2-3,CASDRGPVFTDTQYF
TRBV7-9,TRBD1,TRBJ2-2,CASSQRGTGVGELFF
TRBV10-3,TRBD2,TRBJ2-3,CAMRGATDTQYF
TRBV5-4,-,TRBJ2-1,CASATFRGDYNEQFF
TRBV2,-,TRBJ1-1,CASSEARGGIAEAFF
TRBV10-3,TRBD1,TRBJ1-1,CAIRTGVLGNTEAFF
TRBV20-1,TRBD1,TRBJ2-7,CSARVNDRAGIEQYF
TRBV7-3,TRBD1,TRBJ2-1,CASRGTDYNEQFF
TRBV6-2/TRBV6-3,-,TRBJ2-3,CASSPLTTTDTQYF
TRBV9,TRBD2,TRBJ2-1,CASSVSSGGATEQFF
TRBV3-1,-,TRBJ2-3,CASSQDLRDTQYF
TRBV20-1,-,TRBJ1-4,CSASPGVTNEKLFF
TRBV7-9,-,TRBJ1-6,CASSSAGGQGGSPLHF
TRBV9,TRBD1,TRBJ2-5,CASSPYLLRQGQETQYF
TRBV11-2,TRBD1,TRBJ2-5,CASSLVGGEETQYF
TRBV25-1,-,TRBJ2-7,CASSEFNEQYF
TRBV13,-,TRBJ2-3,CASSTSNTRRDTQYF
TRBV27,-,TRBJ2-1,CASSTSPGTPDNEQFF
TRBV19,-,TRBJ2-7,CASSIGGRGTEQYF
TRBV7-9,-,TRBJ2-7,CASSLFNEQYF
TRBV29-1,-,TRBJ1-4,CSVDGQEEKLFF
TRBV6-5,-,TRBJ2-1,CASSRGRSSYNEQFF
TRBV2,TRBD1,TRBJ1-1,CASSFTPTGPQSLDTEAFF
TRBV7-3,-,TRBJ1-1,CASSSDSYEAFF
TRBV2,-,TRBJ1-6,CANKNTGDSPLHF
TRBV11-3,-,TRBJ1-2,CASSLSGTTGQAYTF